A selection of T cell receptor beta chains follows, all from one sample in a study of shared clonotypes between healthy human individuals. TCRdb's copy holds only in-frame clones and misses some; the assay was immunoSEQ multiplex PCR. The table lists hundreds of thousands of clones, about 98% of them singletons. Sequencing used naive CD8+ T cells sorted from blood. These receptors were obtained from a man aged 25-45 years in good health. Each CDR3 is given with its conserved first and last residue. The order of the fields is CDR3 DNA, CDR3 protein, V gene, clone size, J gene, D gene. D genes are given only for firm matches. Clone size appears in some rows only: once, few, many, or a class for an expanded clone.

TGCGCCAGCAGCCAGGTAGCGGGAGCAATGCCCAACAATGAGCAGTTCTTC,CASSQVAGAMPNNEQFF,TRBV4-3,NA,TRBJ2-1,TRBD2
TGTGCCAGCAGTCCCGGGACCCTCACCGGGGAGCTGTTTTTT,CASSPGTLTGELFF,TRBV6-5,NA,TRBJ2-2,NA
TGCGCCAGCAGCTCCCCCGGACTAGCTGTTACCCAAGAGACCCAGTACTTC,CASSSPGLAVTQETQYF,TRBV5-1,NA,TRBJ2-5,TRBD2
TGTGCCAGCAGCTTAGACCCCGGACTAGTCTACGAGCAGTACTTC,CASSLDPGLVYEQYF,TRBV11-2,NA,TRBJ2-7,TRBD2
TGTGCCACCAGCAGAGGGGGGGACAACTCCTACAATGAGCAGTTCTTC,CATSRGGDNSYNEQFF,TRBV15,NA,TRBJ2-1,NA
TGTGCCAGTAGTATCGGACAGGGGGCCACTGAAGCTTTCTTT,CASSIGQGATEAFF,TRBV19,NA,TRBJ1-1,TRBD1
TGTGCCAGCAGCTTAGGGGACAGGGGCAATGAGCAGTTCTTC,CASSLGDRGNEQFF,TRBV13,NA,TRBJ2-1,TRBD1
TGCGCCAGCAGCCAAATTGTGGGGCATTCCTACGAGCAGTACTTC,CASSQIVGHSYEQYF,TRBV4-1,NA,TRBJ2-7,NA
TGTGCCAGCAGCTTAGATCTATGGGAGGGGGGGAAGGTACCCTACGAGCAGTACTTC,CASSLDLWEGGKVPYEQYF,TRBV11-2,NA,TRBJ2-7,NA
TGCGCCAGCAGCCAAGACGGGGTCCCCGGACAGAATCAGCCCCAGCATTTT,CASSQDGVPGQNQPQHF,TRBV4-3,NA,TRBJ1-5,NA
TGTGCCAGCAGCTTAGTAAAGACCGCCTGGGTTTGGGGCACTGAAGCTTTCTTT,CASSLVKTAWVWGTEAFF,TRBV7-9,NA,TRBJ1-1,NA
TGTGCCACCAGCATGACGCTAGCGGGTCAAACGGATACGCAGTATTTT,CATSMTLAGQTDTQYF,TRBV15,NA,TRBJ2-3,TRBD2
TGTGCCAGCAGTCCCAAACCGGACTATCCGGTATCCTACAATGAGCAGTTCTTC,CASSPKPDYPVSYNEQFF,TRBV28,NA,TRBJ2-1,NA
TGTGCCATCAGTGTTCAAGAGTATGAGACCCAGTACTTC,CAISVQEYETQYF,TRBV10-3,NA,TRBJ2-5,NA
TGTGCCAGCAGCGTAGGACAGGGTGCGAACACTGAAGCTTTCTTT,CASSVGQGANTEAFF,TRBV9,NA,TRBJ1-1,TRBD1
TGTGCCAGCAGTTACCCGGGGGTGAACACTGAAGCTTTCTTT,CASSYPGVNTEAFF,TRBV6-5,NA,TRBJ1-1,NA
TGCAGCGTTGAAGACGGAGTAGCGGGAAACACAGATACGCAGTATTTT,CSVEDGVAGNTDTQYF,TRBV29-1,NA,TRBJ2-3,TRBD2
TGTGCCAGCAGTGCAGACCCCTTGGACCACGAGCAGTACTTC,CASSADPLDHEQYF,TRBV6-1,once,TRBJ2-7,NA
TGTGCCAGCATGGGAGAAGGTAGCAATCAGCCCCAGCATTTT,CASMGEGSNQPQHF,TRBV27,NA,TRBJ1-5,NA
TGCGCCAGCAGCTTGGATCCTAGCGGGGATATCTCCTACAATGAGCAGTTCTTC,CASSLDPSGDISYNEQFF,TRBV5-1,NA,TRBJ2-1,TRBD2
TGTGCCAGCAGCTTAACAGGGGGGCTCGATACGCAGTATTTT,CASSLTGGLDTQYF,TRBV7-2,NA,TRBJ2-3,TRBD1
TGTGCCAGCAGTCCACGTTTGGGACTAGCGGGAGGGCCGACAGATACGCAGTATTTT,CASSPRLGLAGGPTDTQYF,TRBV28,NA,TRBJ2-3,TRBD2
TGTGCCACCAGCCCTGACGAGAACTATGGCTACACCTTC,CATSPDENYGYTF,TRBV15,NA,TRBJ1-2,NA
TGTGCCAGCAGCTACCGACCCCCGAAACCAGAGACCCAGTACTTC,CASSYRPPKPETQYF,TRBV7-9,once,TRBJ2-5,NA
TGTGCCAGCAGTACTCAGGGGGTGGGGCAGCCCCAGCATTTT,CASSTQGVGQPQHF,TRBV6-5,NA,TRBJ1-5,TRBD1
TGCAGCGTTCTGGGACTCCTCTACCAAGAGACCCAGTACTTC,CSVLGLLYQETQYF,TRBV29-1,NA,TRBJ2-5,NA
TGCGCCAGCAGTGAACCGGGACAAAGGAGTAATGAGCAGTTCTTC,CASSEPGQRSNEQFF,TRBV10-2,NA,TRBJ2-1,NA
TGTGCCAGCAGCCCACTTCAAAGGGGCGGGAGGTTGTACTTC,CASSPLQRGGRLYF,TRBV7-9,NA,TRBJ2-5,TRBD2
TGTGCCAGCAGCCTTCTGGGGACAGGGAACGAAAAACTGTTTTTT,CASSLLGTGNEKLFF,TRBV14,NA,TRBJ1-4,TRBD1
TGTGCCAGCAGCTTAGGGGGGCGCGCAAACTATGGCTACACCTTC,CASSLGGRANYGYTF,TRBV11-2,NA,TRBJ1-2,NA
TGTGCCAGCAGACCCGCCCCAGGCGGTTATGGCTACACCTTC,CASRPAPGGYGYTF,TRBV6-7,NA,TRBJ1-2,NA
TGTGCCAGCAGTTACTTTACACAGAACACTGAAGCTTTCTTT,CASSYFTQNTEAFF,TRBV6-5,NA,TRBJ1-1,NA
TGCGCCAGCAGCCCTGGGAAGGGGTCCTACAATGAGCAGTTCTTC,CASSPGKGSYNEQFF,TRBV10-2,once,TRBJ2-1,NA
TGTGCCAGCAGCGAGGGATACAATGAGCAGTTCTTC,CASSEGYNEQFF,TRBV11-1,NA,TRBJ2-1,NA
TGTGCCAGCAGTGATCTGCTAGCGGCCACAGATACGCAGTATTTT,CASSDLLAATDTQYF,TRBV2,NA,TRBJ2-3,TRBD2
TGTGCCAGCAGTTACTCGAGACAGATTCTATACAATGAGCAGTTCTTC,CASSYSRQILYNEQFF,TRBV6-5,NA,TRBJ2-1,NA
TGCGCCAGCAGCCAAGATGTTTGGAGTTCGATTTTACTTGGAAACACCATATATTTT,CASSQDVWSSILLGNTIYF,TRBV4-1,NA,TRBJ1-3,NA
TGTGCCACCAGCAGAGATCTAAACAGGGCGAAAAGCACCCCAGAGACCCAGTACTTC,CATSRDLNRAKSTPETQYF,TRBV15,once,TRBJ2-5,NA
TGTGCCAGCAGCTTGGCGGGGAGGGGCCTTGCCTACTACGAGCAGTACTTC,CASSLAGRGLAYYEQYF,TRBV5-4,once,TRBJ2-7,TRBD2
TGCAGCGTTGGGGGACAGGGCGATTTTTTAGGCTACACCTTC,CSVGGQGDFLGYTF,TRBV29-1,NA,TRBJ1-2,TRBD1
TGTGCCAGCAGTTCCACAGATACGCAGTATTTT,CASSSTDTQYF,TRBV27,few,TRBJ2-3,NA
TGTGCCAGCAGCCCCGGGCCCACAGATACGCAGTATTTT,CASSPGPTDTQYF,TRBV13,NA,TRBJ2-3,NA
TGTGCCAGCAGCTTGCCGGGCCGGGGGCCTAACACTGAAGCTTTCTTT,CASSLPGRGPNTEAFF,TRBV5-5,once,TRBJ1-1,NA
TGTGCCACCAGCAGCCGGGAACTACACTACGAGCAGTACTTC,CATSSRELHYEQYF,TRBV15,once,TRBJ2-7,NA